What follows describes a single TCR beta chain. Its specific antigen is unknown. Base qualities are not recorded, but no much larger clone differs from it by a single base. These data belong to a study of CD8+ T cells in alopecia areata (dated by TCRdb to between 2018 and 2020). Regarding the research as a whole: Treated patients were enrolled in an open-label pilot trial of oral tofacitinib at 5 to 10 mg twice daily for moderate-to-severe alopecia areata. Tofacitinib was given for 6 to 18 months, followed by 6 months of follow-up off drug to assess delayed response and recurrence. High-throughput TCRbeta sequencing was used to examine T cell clonal expansion in alopecia areata in both the C3H/HeJ mouse model and human patients. Human TCRbeta sequencing covered scalp tissue and sorted CD4+ and CD8+ peripheral blood T cells from patchy and totalis/universalis alopecia areata patients and healthy controls. Tofacitinib-treated patients had biopsies at baseline and at 4 and 24 weeks of treatment, with a later scalp biopsy in several patients. Clonality in the scalp was compared among normal scalp (n=4), patchy alopecia areata scalp (n=8), and alopecia totalis/universalis scalp (n=8). RNA came from the PAXgene miRNA kit for fixed scalp, the miRNeasy kit for PBMCs, and the RNeasy kit for mouse skin. TCRbeta CDR3 regions were amplified by immunoSEQ multiplex PCR with 35 Vbeta forward and 13 Jbeta reverse primers. Findings and caveats that apply to the study as a whole: Unlike mouse skin, where gammadelta T cells dominate, normal human skin contains resident alphabeta T cells that get sequenced too, which complicates analysis of the scalp TCR repertoire. Lesional scalp, especially in alopecia totalis/universalis, showed higher clonality and more expanded CD8+ clones than normal scalp, suggesting antigenic drive. Shared TCR sequences between patients were less evident than in mice, which may be partly attributable to HLA diversity in the patient population.

Explained via the paper, the time point label denotes: baseline before oral tofacitinib. Lesional scalp punch biopsies and peripheral blood were collected from alopecia areata patients. PBMCs were separated by density centrifugation and stained for CD3, CD4 and CD8, after which CD4+ and CD8+ T cells were sorted on a FACSAria. Libraries were made using the immunoSEQ multiplex PCR assay. RNA was extracted from all samples and reverse transcribed into cDNA as template for TCR sequencing. SuperScript III was used to make first-strand cDNA, primed with a 2:1 mix of oligo-dT and random hexamers. A synthetic immune receptor repertoire was used to assess amplification bias, and residual bias was removed computationally. For the original study's pipeline: Raw reads were preprocessed for error removal, and CDR3 was defined according to IMGT conventions as running from the conserved cysteine to phenylalanine. Clonality was computed as 1 minus the Shannon entropy, with the entropy normalized by log2 of the number of productive unique TCRs. Whether scalp clones were CD4 or CD8 was inferred by matching scalp TCRbeta sequences against CD4 and CD8 repertoires sorted from blood. TCRdb holds this immuneACCESS table with in-frame rearrangements only. Some clones are missing; in checked studies, unresolved V genes explain under half, and the rest has no known cause. V and J calls plus clone size are reproduced from that table; the DNA served to infer D and trimming. Present in this sample are 150,000 to 200,000 clones, about 66% of which were seen just once. The top ten hold 9.5% to 12% of the sample.

The CDR3 runs 13 amino acids, cysteine and phenylalanine included. The kept DNA is CDR3 alone, 39 bases in frame from the first base. Between the V and J ends, shortened by 4 bases and 4 bases respectively, the junction contains 10 bases. CDR1 and CDR2 are drawn from the germline V gene (reference sequence): SEHNR, FQNEAQ. The source is a human donor with alopecia areata. The starting material was CD8+ T cells sorted from blood, obtained at week 0. This sequence uses TRBV7-9 and TRBJ2-5, with TRBD2 as a weak D call on 5 bases. The DNA reads as follows: TGTGCCAGCAGCTATTCTAGCAGAGAGACCCAGTACTTC. This is translated as CASSYSSRETQYF.